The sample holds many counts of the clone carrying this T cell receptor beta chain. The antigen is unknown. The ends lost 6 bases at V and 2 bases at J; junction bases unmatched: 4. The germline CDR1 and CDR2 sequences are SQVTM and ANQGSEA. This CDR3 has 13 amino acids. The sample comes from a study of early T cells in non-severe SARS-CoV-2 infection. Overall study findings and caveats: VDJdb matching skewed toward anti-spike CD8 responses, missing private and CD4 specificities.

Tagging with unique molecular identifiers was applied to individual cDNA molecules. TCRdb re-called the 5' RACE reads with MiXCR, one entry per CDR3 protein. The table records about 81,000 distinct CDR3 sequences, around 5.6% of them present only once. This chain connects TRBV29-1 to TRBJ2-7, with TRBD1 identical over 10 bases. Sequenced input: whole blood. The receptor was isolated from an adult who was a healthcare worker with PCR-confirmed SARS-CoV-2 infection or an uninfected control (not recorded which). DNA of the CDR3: TGCAGCGTGGGACAGGGGAACCCCTACGAGCAGTACTTC. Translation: CSVGQGNPYEQYF.